A selection of T cell receptor beta chains follows, all from one sample in a study of CD8 T cells in ankylosing spondylitis. TCRdb reprocessed the 5' RACE reads via MiXCR and lists one record per CDR3 protein. The data contain about 540,000 distinct CDR3 sequences, about 12% of them singletons. The specimen was blood, either unsorted or a sorted T cell fraction (not recorded which). These receptors originate from a male donor with ankylosing spondylitis. Both conserved end residues are part of each CDR3. Each record gives: CDR3 protein, V gene, J gene.

CDR3 protein: CASSLMANEKLFF; V gene: TRBV7-2; J gene: TRBJ1-4
CDR3 protein: CASSRDPSGDTQYF; V gene: TRBV3-1; J gene: TRBJ2-3
CDR3 protein: CASSIRTDTQYF; V gene: TRBV11-2; J gene: TRBJ2-3
CDR3 protein: CASSLKLAATEAFF; V gene: TRBV12-3/TRBV12-4; J gene: TRBJ1-1
CDR3 protein: CASSLLASEDNEQFF; V gene: TRBV7-9; J gene: TRBJ2-1
CDR3 protein: CATSRDLGEYNEQFF; V gene: TRBV15; J gene: TRBJ2-1
CDR3 protein: CSAGGSLPGGEGNSPLHF; V gene: TRBV20-1; J gene: TRBJ1-6
CDR3 protein: CSARASDRGDTGELFF; V gene: TRBV20-1; J gene: TRBJ2-2
CDR3 protein: CASSERTGFSYEQYF; V gene: TRBV6-1; J gene: TRBJ2-7
CDR3 protein: CASSLEPALFGLNTEAFF; V gene: TRBV11-1; J gene: TRBJ1-1
CDR3 protein: CSTTDPRSSETQYF; V gene: TRBV20-1; J gene: TRBJ2-5
CDR3 protein: CSAPLAGGKSDTQYF; V gene: TRBV20-1; J gene: TRBJ2-3
CDR3 protein: CASSLVGSPMDYTF; V gene: TRBV7-9; J gene: TRBJ1-2
CDR3 protein: CASRGGLGTDTQYF; V gene: TRBV2; J gene: TRBJ2-3
CDR3 protein: CASSQRSGLALGTQYF; V gene: TRBV3-1; J gene: TRBJ2-3